The entry below describes one T cell receptor (beta chain). The junction and the germline gene differ at one end; a read error may be behind it. This sample stems from a study of CD8 T cells in Susac syndrome. This CDR3 region has 14 residues. Looked up from germline, CDR1 is DFQATT and CDR2 is SNEGSKA (reference sequence). cDNA came from about 0.5 to 1 ug RNA primed by random hexamers. Amplification of TCR beta CDR3 spanned 54 Vbeta and 13 Jbeta via immunoSEQ multiplex PCR. TCRdb analysed the immunoSEQ multiplex PCR reads with MiXCR anew, one entry per CDR3 protein. The data show about 140,000 distinct CDR3 sequences, around 95% seen once.

The rearrangement joins TRBV20-1 to TRBJ2-1; no firm D call. The receptor comes from a human donor with Susac syndrome. The specimen was CD4+ T cells from PBMCs. CDR3 in DNA: TGCAGTGCCGAGTCAAGGGCCTCCTCCAATGAGCAGTTCTTC. Translating gives CSAESRASSNEQFF.